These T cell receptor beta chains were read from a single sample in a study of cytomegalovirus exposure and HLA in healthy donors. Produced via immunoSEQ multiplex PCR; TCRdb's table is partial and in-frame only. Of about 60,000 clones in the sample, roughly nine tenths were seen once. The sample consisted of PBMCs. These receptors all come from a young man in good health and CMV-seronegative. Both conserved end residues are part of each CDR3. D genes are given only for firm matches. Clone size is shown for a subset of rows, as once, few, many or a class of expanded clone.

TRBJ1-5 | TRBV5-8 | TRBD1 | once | CASSYRGKNQPQHF | TGTGCCAGCAGCTACAGGGGGAAAAATCAGCCCCAGCATTTT
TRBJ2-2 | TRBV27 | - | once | CASSLWGAGELFF | TGTGCCAGCAGTTTATGGGGGGCCGGGGAGCTGTTTTTT
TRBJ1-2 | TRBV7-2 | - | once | CASSFGGLNYGYTF | TGTGCCAGCAGCTTTGGAGGCCTAAACTATGGCTACACCTTC
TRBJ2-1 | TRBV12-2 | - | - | CASRLAPGQDNEQFF | TGTGCAAGTCGCTTAGCGCCGGGACAGGACAATGAGCAGTTCTTC
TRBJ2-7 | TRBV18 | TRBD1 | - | CASSGTGQGMTEQYF | TGTGCCAGCTCAGGGACCGGACAGGGTATGACCGAGCAGTACTTC
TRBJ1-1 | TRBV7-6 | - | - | CASGVGGVNTEAFF | TGTGCCAGCGGCGTGGGGGGTGTGAACACTGAAGCTTTCTTT
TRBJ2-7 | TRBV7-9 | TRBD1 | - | CASSFFDDRGSNEQYF | TGTGCCAGCAGCTTTTTCGACGACAGGGGTTCGAACGAGCAGTACTTC
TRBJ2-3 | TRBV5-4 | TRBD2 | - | CASSLSGSTDTQYF | TGTGCCAGCAGTCTAAGCGGGAGTACAGATACGCAGTATTTT
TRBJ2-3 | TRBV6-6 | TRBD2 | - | CASSSGLAVSTDTQYF | TGTGCCAGCAGTTCGGGACTAGCGGTTAGCACAGATACGCAGTATTTT
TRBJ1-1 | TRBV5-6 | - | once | CASKMTQAGPEAFF | TGTGCCAGCAAGATGACGCAGGCGGGGCCTGAAGCTTTCTTT
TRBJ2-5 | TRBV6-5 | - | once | CASRLAETQYF | TGTGCCAGCAGACTAGCTGAGACCCAGTACTTC
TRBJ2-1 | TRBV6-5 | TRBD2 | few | CASKLGGSHNEQFF | TGTGCCAGCAAGTTGGGAGGGAGCCACAATGAGCAGTTCTTC
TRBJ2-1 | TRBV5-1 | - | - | CASSATTDEQFF | TGCGCCAGCAGCGCGACCACAGATGAGCAGTTCTTC
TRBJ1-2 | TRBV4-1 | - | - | CASSQDRLQALYGYTF | TGCGCCAGCAGCCAAGATCGGCTGCAGGCCCTCTATGGCTACACCTTC
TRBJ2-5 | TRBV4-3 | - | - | CASSQDQAYKETQYF | TGCGCCAGCAGCCAAGATCAGGCGTATAAAGAGACCCAGTACTTC
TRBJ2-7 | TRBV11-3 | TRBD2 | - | CASSQLAGVYEQYF | TGTGCCAGCAGCCAACTAGCGGGAGTCTACGAGCAGTACTTC
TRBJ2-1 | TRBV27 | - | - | CASRRGAYNEQFF | TGTGCCAGCCGCAGGGGGGCCTACAATGAGCAGTTCTTC
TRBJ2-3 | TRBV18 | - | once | CASSPPEQGSTDTQYF | TGTGCCAGCTCACCACCGGAACAGGGAAGCACAGATACGCAGTATTTT
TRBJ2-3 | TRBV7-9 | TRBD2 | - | CASSQGLASTDTQYF | TGTGCCAGCAGCCAGGGACTAGCGTCCACAGATACGCAGTATTTT
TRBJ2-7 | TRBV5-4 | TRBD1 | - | CASSLGTGDEQYF | TGTGCCAGCAGCTTGGGCACAGGGGACGAGCAGTACTTC
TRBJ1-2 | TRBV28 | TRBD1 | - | CASTSGTDYGYTF | TGTGCCAGCACCTCAGGGACAGACTATGGCTACACCTTC
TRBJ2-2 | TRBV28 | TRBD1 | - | CASDSAGTGYTGELFF | TGTGCCAGCGATTCCGCCGGGACAGGGTACACCGGGGAGCTGTTTTTT
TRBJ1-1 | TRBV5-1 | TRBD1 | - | CASSGGQGGNWPEAFF | TGCGCCAGCAGCGGGGGACAGGGAGGAAACTGGCCTGAAGCTTTCTTT
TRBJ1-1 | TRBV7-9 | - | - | CASSLSGIGGEAFF | TGTGCCAGCAGCTTATCAGGAATTGGTGGTGAAGCTTTCTTT
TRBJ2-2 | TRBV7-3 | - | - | CASSVRMDGELFF | TGTGCCAGCAGCGTGAGGATGGACGGGGAGCTGTTTTTT
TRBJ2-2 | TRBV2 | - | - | CVSSELTGGELFF | TGTGTCAGCAGTGAACTGACAGGCGGGGAGCTGTTTTTT
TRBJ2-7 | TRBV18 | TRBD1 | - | CASSPAGQGNEQYF | TGTGCCAGCTCACCAGCGGGACAGGGGAACGAGCAGTACTTC
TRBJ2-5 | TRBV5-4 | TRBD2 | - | CASSLGKAGGQETQYF | TGTGCCAGCAGCTTGGGCAAGGCGGGAGGGCAAGAGACCCAGTACTTC
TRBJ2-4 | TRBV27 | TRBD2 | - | CASSPVGPRGTSGTIAKNIQYF | TGTGCCAGCAGCCCTGTAGGGCCTCGTGGGACTAGTGGGACCATAGCCAAAAACATTCAGTACTTC
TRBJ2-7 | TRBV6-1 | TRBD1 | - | CASSEAGQEVYEQYF | TGTGCCAGCAGTGAAGCAGGACAGGAGGTTTACGAGCAGTACTTC
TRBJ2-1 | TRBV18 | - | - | CASSGAGDNEQFF | TGTGCCAGCTCGGGGGCGGGAGATAATGAGCAGTTCTTC
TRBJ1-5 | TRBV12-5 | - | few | CASALHGGPQHF | TGTGCTAGTGCTCTCCATGGCGGGCCCCAGCATTTT
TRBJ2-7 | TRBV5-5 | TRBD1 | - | CASSLRDRVSEQYF | TGTGCCAGCAGCTTGAGGGACAGGGTTTCCGAGCAGTACTTC
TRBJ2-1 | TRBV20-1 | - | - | CSAKGDNEQFF | TGCAGTGCTAAAGGAGACAATGAGCAGTTCTTC
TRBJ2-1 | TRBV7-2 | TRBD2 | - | CASSFVAGSNEQFF | TGTGCCAGCAGCTTTGTAGCGGGCTCCAATGAGCAGTTCTTC
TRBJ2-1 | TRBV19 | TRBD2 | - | CASNPGLAGKNEQFF | TGTGCCAGTAATCCCGGACTAGCGGGCAAGAATGAGCAGTTCTTC